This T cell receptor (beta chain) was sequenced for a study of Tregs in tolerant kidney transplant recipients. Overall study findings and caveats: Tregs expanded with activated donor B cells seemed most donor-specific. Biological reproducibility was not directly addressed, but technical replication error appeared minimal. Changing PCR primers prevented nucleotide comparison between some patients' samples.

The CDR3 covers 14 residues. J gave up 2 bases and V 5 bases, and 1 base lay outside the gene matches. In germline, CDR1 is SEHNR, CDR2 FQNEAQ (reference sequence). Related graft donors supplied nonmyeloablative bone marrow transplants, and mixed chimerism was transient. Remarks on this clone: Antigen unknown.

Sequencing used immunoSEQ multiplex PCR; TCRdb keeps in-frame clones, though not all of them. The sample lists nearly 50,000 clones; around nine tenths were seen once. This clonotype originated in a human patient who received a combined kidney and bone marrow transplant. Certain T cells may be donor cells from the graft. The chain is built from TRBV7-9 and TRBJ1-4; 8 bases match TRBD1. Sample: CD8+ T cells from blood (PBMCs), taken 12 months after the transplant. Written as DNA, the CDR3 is TGTGCCAGCAGCAGACAGGGGACTAATGAAAAACTGTTTTTT. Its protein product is CASSRQGTNEKLFF.